One sample yielded the 5 T cell receptor beta chains listed below, sequenced in a study of shared clonotypes between healthy human individuals. Some clones are missing from TCRdb's copy, which holds only in-frame ones; the method was immunoSEQ multiplex PCR. The sample records about 2.4 million clones, 90% to 95% being singletons. Sequencing was performed on naive CD4+ T cells from PBMCs. Indicated subset: CD45RA+ positively selected. The receptor source for this set is a man in his late teens or twenties in good health. Some clones in this sample may be carry-over from other donors' samples.

This chain links TRBV2 with TRBJ1-1; the match to TRBD1 covers 10 bases. The germline V gene encodes CDR1 SNHLY and CDR2 FYNNEI. With 7 bases clipped from V and 7 bases from J, the junction kept 15 bases outside the gene matches. There are 16 residues in the CDR3. The CDR3, as DNA: TGTGCCAGCATTCGGGGGACAGGGGTTTATGAGGGTGAAGCTTTCTTT. This codes for CASIRGTGVYEGEAFF.

Only one count was recorded for this clone. The chain combines TRBV25-1 with TRBJ1-4; the match to TRBD1 covers 8 bases. V dropped 3 bases and J dropped 3; count of bases not matched to a gene: 3. The CDR3 has 15 amino acids. The germline V gene has CDR1 MGHDK and CDR2 SYGVNS. For the CDR3, the DNA is TGTGCCAGCAGTGACGACAGGGGTTCTAATGAAAAACTGTTTTTT. Its protein product is CASSDDRGSNEKLFF.

The chain recombines TRBV10-2 with TRBJ2-4; TRBD2 is a possible D gene (5 bases). Germline CDR1 is WSHSY and CDR2 is SAAADI. The CDR3 has 14 amino acids. V was clipped by 4 bases and J by 6 bases, with 13 bases between them. The CDR3 reads CASSGLLSRNIQYF. The CDR3 coding sequence is TGCGCCAGCAGTGGACTATTAAGTAGAAACATTCAGTACTTC.

The chain employs TRBV7-3 and TRBJ1-6; D might be TRBD1 (5 bases). Looked up from germline, CDR1 is SGHTA and CDR2 is FQGTGA. V dropped 2 bases and J dropped 7 bases, with 9 bases sitting between them. CDR3 size: 14 residues. Here the CDR3 reads CASSLDSRNSPLHF. CDR3 bases: TGTGCCAGCAGCTTAGACAGTAGGAATTCACCCCTCCACTTT.

Written as DNA, the CDR3 is TGTGCCAGCAGCGTTAGAGGACAGGAGATGGGCGAGCAGTACTTC. It codes for CASSVRGQEMGEQYF. This chain joins TRBV11-2 and TRBJ2-7, with 7 bases aligning to TRBD1. The V and J ends lost 5 bases and 6 bases, in that order; junction bases with no gene match: 13. The CDR3 totals 15 residues. Germline lookup yields CDR1 SGHAT and CDR2 FQNNGV.